Listed here are 25 T cell receptor beta chains from one sample, sequenced in a study of blood T cells in healthy people across ages. Using a J-beta primer mix together with a sample-barcoded 5' primer, a second PCR was run for 7 to 11 cycles. In TCRdb, the 5' RACE reads were re-called with MiXCR into one record per CDR3 protein. The sample holds approximately 1.5 million distinct CDR3 sequences; roughly 32% are singletons and the top ten take approximately 11%. The material sequenced was blood. The receptors shown here come from a woman in her twenties or thirties in good health.

This clonotype turned up a few times. This chain connects TRBV4-1 to TRBJ1-2; 9 bases fit TRBD1. Germline CDR1 is MGHRA and CDR2 is YSYEKL. V was pared by 4 bases and J by 2 bases, with 5 bases of the junction left unmatched. The CDR3 contains 15 residues. In DNA, the CDR3 is TGCGCCAGCAGCCTGGGACAGGGTAAGAACTATGGCTACACCTTC. It encodes CASSLGQGKNYGYTF.

V and J are TRBV5-4 and TRBJ2-1, with a tentative D call TRBD2 (5 bases). The CDR3 sequence is 14 residues long. CDR1 is SGHNT, CDR2 YYREEE, per germline (reference sequence). Between the trimmed V and J ends, which lost 4 bases and 8 bases, there was a span of 16 bases. This chain's CDR3 is CASSAEAGKYEQFF. As DNA, the CDR3 is TGTGCCAGCAGCGCGGAAGCCGGGAAATATGAGCAGTTCTTC.

This chain uses TRBV3-1 with TRBJ2-5; D is ambiguous. V lost 6 bases and J lost 5, with 22 bases in between. CDR3 length: 16 residues. The germline CDR1 and CDR2 sequences are LGHDT and YNNKEL (reference sequence). CDR3 DNA sequence: TGTGCCAGCAGTCCAGTACGAGTCCCAGGTGGGGAGACCCAGTACTTC. It specifies CASSPVRVPGGETQYF.

There are a few counts of this clonotype. Here the CDR3 DNA reads TGTGCCAGCAGCTTATCGGGGCACGGGGCCAACGTCCTGACTTTC. Amino acid sequence: CASSLSGHGANVLTF. The V gene is TRBV11-1, the J gene TRBJ2-6; D is perhaps TRBD1 or TRBD2 (5 bases each). Germline V gene data show CDR1 as SGHAT and CDR2 as FQDESV (reference sequence). The CDR3 is 15 residues long. The V and J ends lost 2 bases and 4 bases respectively, with 9 bases between them.

With regard to this clonotype: Relative to the germline gene, one junction end is altered; a read error may explain this. V gene TRBV2 combines with J gene TRBJ2-1, with D possibly being TRBD2 (5 bases). This CDR3 contains 14 residues. Germline values: CDR1 SNHLY, CDR2 FYNNEI. In DNA, the CDR3 is TGTGCCAGCAGTGAAGCGCCCTTAGCGAATGAGGAGTTCTTC. It is translated as CASSEAPLANEEFF.

There are a few counts of this clonotype. This rearrangement joins TRBV7-2 to TRBJ2-7, with unresolved D. Germline V gives CDR1 SGHTA, CDR2 FQGNSA. Trimming cost V 1 base and J 3 bases, with 10 bases left between them. This CDR3 comprises 14 residues. CDR3 region: CASSLVVRHYEQYF. In DNA form, the CDR3 reads TGTGCCAGCAGCTTAGTCGTGAGACACTACGAGCAGTACTTC.

This clonotype was observed a handful of times. The V and J genes are TRBV5-6 and TRBJ2-3; 8 bases agree with TRBD2. This CDR3 comprises 16 residues. V trimming: 4 bases; J trimming: 0 bases; junction bases outside the gene matches: 7. The germline CDR1 and CDR2 sequences are SGHDT and YYEEEE. DNA of the CDR3: TGTGCCAGCAGCCGGCTTAGCGGGACCAGCACAGATACGCAGTATTTT. It is translated as CASSRLSGTSTDTQYF.

This clonotype was seen more than once but under ten times. The chain carries TRBV12-3 or TRBV12-4 and TRBJ1-6; tentative D call: TRBD1 (5 bases). This CDR3 is built from 13 residues. V dropped 4 bases and J dropped 7 bases, with 8 bases sitting between them. The CDR3 protein is CASSSGGNSPLHF. CDR3 in DNA: TGTGCCAGCAGTTCGGGGGGGAATTCACCCCTCCACTTT.

This chain uses TRBV7-6 with TRBJ2-7; no reliable D call. Trimming cost V 5 bases and J 5 bases, with 13 bases left between them. CDR3 length: 13 residues. The germline gives CDR1 SGHVS, CDR2 FNYEAQ. Written as DNA, the CDR3 is TGTGCCAGCAGCACTCCGGACGGAAACGAGCAGTACTTC. Protein: CASSTPDGNEQYF.

This clonotype has a count of ten or more. This chain joins TRBV7-3 and TRBJ2-5, with D perhaps matching TRBD1 (5 bases). The CDR3 is made up of 13 amino acids. V was pared by 6 bases and J by 1 base, with 9 bases between. CDR1 SGHTA and CDR2 FQGTGA come from the germline V gene. CDR3 bases: TGTGCCAGCAGTCGGACATCCCAAGAGACCCAGTACTTC. It specifies CASSRTSQETQYF.

The rearrangement uses TRBV6-1 and TRBJ2-5; 12 bases map to TRBD2. The V segment lost 9 bases and the J segment 4 bases; nucleotides outside the gene matches: 15. Germline V gene sequence: CDR1 MNHNS, CDR2 SASEGT. The CDR3 totals 17 residues. The CDR3 protein is CASGGLAGALGTETQYF. The CDR3 coding sequence is TGTGCCAGTGGGGGACTAGCGGGTGCTTTGGGGACAGAGACCCAGTACTTC.

J is TRBJ2-1 and V is TRBV6-1; weak D call: TRBD1 (5 bases). CDR1 is MNHNS, CDR2 SASEGT, per germline. With 2 bases removed from V and 2 bases from J, the gap between germline ends came to 19 bases. There are 18 residues in the CDR3. The CDR3, as DNA: TGTGCCAGCAGTGAAATAGGGTTGTCAGGGTTACCCTACAATGAGCAGTTCTTC. It is translated as CASSEIGLSGLPYNEQFF.

This clonotype was detected ten times or more. This chain connects TRBV25-1 to TRBJ2-1, with 12 bases identical to TRBD2. Germline loops: CDR1 MGHDK, CDR2 SYGVNS. Trimming took 5 bases from V and 0 from J; bases not matched to a gene: 5. The CDR3 is 17 amino acids. The CDR3 region has the DNA TGTGCCAGCAGTACGCGGACTAGCGGGATCTCCTACAATGAGCAGTTCTTC. Translated, it gives CASSTRTSGISYNEQFF. Using reference TRBV25-1 and TRBJ2-1 for the parts outside the CDR3, the full variable domain is EADIYQTPRYLVIGTGKKITLECSQTMGHDKMYWYQQDPGMELHLIHYSYGVNSTEKGDLSSESTVSRIRTEHFPLTLESARPSHTSQYLCASSTRTSGISYNEQFFGPGTRLTVL.

The V gene is TRBV5-1, the J gene TRBJ2-7; 12 nucleotides match TRBD2. V dropped 5 bases and J dropped 3; count of bases not matched to a gene: 6. Germline V gene data show CDR1 as SGHRS and CDR2 as YFSETQ. This CDR3 region has 15 residues. The chain's CDR3 is CASRLGLAGNYEQYF. The CDR3 nucleotides read TGCGCCAGCAGGCTTGGACTAGCGGGAAACTACGAGCAGTACTTC.

CDR3 DNA: TGTGCCAGCAGCGTAGAAGTAGGGCTGGACAATGAGCAGTTCTTC. This sequence encodes CASSVEVGLDNEQFF. This chain joins TRBV9 and TRBJ2-1, with unresolved D. This CDR3 spans 15 amino acids. V dropped 0 bases and J dropped 5 bases, with 12 bases sitting between them. Germline CDR1 and CDR2: SGDLS and YYNGEE.

This clonotype turned up a few times. The chain has TRBV12-3 or TRBV12-4 and TRBJ2-7, with TRBD2 matching over 9 bases. This CDR3 spans 14 amino acids. V shed 1 base and J 7 bases; nucleotides not matched to a gene: 5. The chain's CDR3 is CASSLGRGGSEQYF. The DNA of the CDR3 is TGTGCCAGCAGTTTAGGGCGGGGGGGCTCGGAGCAGTACTTC.

Worth noting for this clonotype: One junction end does not reproduce the germline sequence, and a read error may be involved. The V gene is TRBV20-1, the J gene TRBJ2-5; tentative D call: TRBD1 (6 bases). CDR1 is DFQATT, CDR2 SNEGSKA, per germline (reference sequence). This CDR3 comprises 12 residues. The CDR3 sequence is CSVETGQETQDF. Here the CDR3 DNA reads TGCAGTGTTGAGACAGGACAAGAGACCCAGGACTTC.

The chain recombines TRBV28 with TRBJ2-1; D not resolved. Germline loops: CDR1 MDHEN, CDR2 SYDVKM. Trimming took 5 bases from V and 10 from J, leaving 9 bases between them. The CDR3 extends over 11 amino acids. In DNA, the CDR3 is TGTGCCAGCAGTAACGGGTACGAGCAGTTCTTC. It specifies CASSNGYEQFF.

This chain joins TRBV12-3 or TRBV12-4 and TRBJ1-1; TRBD1 matches at 8 bases. Trimming cost V 4 bases and J 5 bases; bases outside gene matches: 3. This CDR3 contains 13 residues. This CDR3 is CASSSTGETEAFF. CDR3 coding DNA: TGTGCCAGCAGTTCGACAGGGGAGACTGAAGCTTTCTTT.

This clonotype has a handful of counts. Here the CDR3 reads CSASAQDPSAGERDEQYF. The CDR3 DNA is TGCAGTGCTAGCGCCCAGGACCCGTCCGCGGGAGAAAGGGACGAGCAGTACTTC. The chain uses TRBV20-1 and TRBJ2-7; 7 nucleotides line up with TRBD2. The CDR3 runs to 18 residues. Germline CDR1 DFQATT, CDR2 SNEGSKA (reference sequence). V lost 3 bases and J lost 5; bases outside the gene matches: 22.

V gene TRBV27 combines with J gene TRBJ2-3; D is unresolved. This CDR3 has 15 residues. V was shortened by 6 bases and J by 1 base, with 14 bases between the two germline ends. Germline CDR1 is MNHEY and CDR2 is SMNVEV (reference sequence). The CDR3 loop is CASSPHSVRTDTQYF. CDR3 sequence (DNA): TGTGCCAGCAGCCCCCACAGCGTCCGCACAGATACGCAGTATTTT.

This chain uses TRBV2 with TRBJ2-3, with D unclear. Germline V gene lookup returns CDR1 SNHLY and CDR2 FYNNEI. The V end was cut by 5 bases, the J end by 0 bases, with 12 bases between. CDR3 length: 15 residues. CDR3 nucleotides: TGTGCCAGCAGTTGGACGGAACCTAGCACAGATACGCAGTATTTT. Translation gives CASSWTEPSTDTQYF.

J is TRBJ2-5 and V is TRBV5-1, with D perhaps given as TRBD1 or TRBD2 (5 bases each). The CDR3 is 16 amino acids. V shed 3 bases and J shed 11 bases, with 26 bases lying between them. Germline V gene sequence: CDR1 SGHRS, CDR2 YFSETQ. CDR3 in DNA: TGCGCCAGCAGCTCGGGGAACCGGGACGAGCTAAATGAGCAGTACTTC. Translated, it gives CASSSGNRDELNEQYF.

The chain carries TRBV7-3 and TRBJ2-2; TRBD2 is a possible D gene (6 bases). In germline, CDR1 is SGHTA, CDR2 FQGTGA. Trimming left V 5 bases short and J 7 bases short, with 14 bases between. This CDR3 spans 14 amino acids. CDR3 sequence: CASSPAGGVGELFF. In DNA form, the CDR3 reads TGTGCCAGCAGCCCGGCCGGAGGGGTCGGGGAGCTGTTTTTT.

This clonotype was detected a few times. The CDR3 DNA reads TGTGCCATCAGGGGGACTAGCGGGGACCAAGAGACCCAGTACTTC. This translates into CAIRGTSGDQETQYF. The chain recombines TRBV10-3 with TRBJ2-5; 13 bases agree with TRBD2. This CDR3 has 15 residues. The germline V gene has CDR1 ENHRY and CDR2 SYGVKD. The trim removed 6 bases at V and 0 bases at J, leaving 1 base unmatched.